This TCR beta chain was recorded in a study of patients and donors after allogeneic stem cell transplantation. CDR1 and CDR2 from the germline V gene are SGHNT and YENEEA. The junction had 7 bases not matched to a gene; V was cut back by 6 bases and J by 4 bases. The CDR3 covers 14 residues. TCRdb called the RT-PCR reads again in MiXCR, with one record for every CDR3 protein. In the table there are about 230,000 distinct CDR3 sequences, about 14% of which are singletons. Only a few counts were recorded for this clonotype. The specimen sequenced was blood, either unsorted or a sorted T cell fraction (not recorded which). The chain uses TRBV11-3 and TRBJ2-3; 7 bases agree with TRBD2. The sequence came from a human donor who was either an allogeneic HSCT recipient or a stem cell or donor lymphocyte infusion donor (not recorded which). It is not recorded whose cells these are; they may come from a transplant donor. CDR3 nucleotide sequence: TGTGCCAGCAGTCGGCCAGCGGGGCCAGATACGCAGTATTTT. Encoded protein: CASSRPAGPDTQYF.